The clone carrying this TCR beta chain has just one count. Its specificity is not known. Time point specified: cycle 4 day 1 (C4D1), after more than 5 weeks of nivolumab. Each patient relapsed following autologous stem cell transplantation, and prior brentuximab vedotin exposure differed. These data belong to a study of PD-1 blockade in classical Hodgkin lymphoma. Germline CDR1 reads SGHTA; CDR2 reads FQGNSA. V shed 1 base and J 3 bases; nucleotides not matched to a gene: 4. The length of the CDR3 is 15 residues. Points from the study as a whole: The study found complete responders had baseline diversity similar to newly diagnosed patients. Patients starting nivolumab under 1 year after ASCT were excluded. Baseline TCR diversity was reportedly lower in newly diagnosed patients than in healthy donors. It was reported as lower still in relapsed/refractory patients. Significant TCR diversity gains by C4D1 occurred in CD4+ but not CD8+ cells.

Data came from immunoSEQ multiplex PCR; TCRdb stores just in-frame clones and leaves some out. The data show about 23,000 clones, around 89% seen once. The chain recombines TRBV7-2 with TRBJ1-1; 8 nucleotides match TRBD1. The sequence was collected from a human donor with classical Hodgkin lymphoma. Specimen: peripheral blood mononuclear cells (PBMCs), collected before the fourth cycle of nivolumab. This chain's CDR3 is CASSLGTGSYTEAFF. The CDR3 coding sequence is TGTGCCAGCAGCTTAGGGACAGGGAGTTACACTGAAGCTTTCTTT.